This T cell receptor beta chain is from a study of T cell responses to AZD1222 COVID-19 vaccine. Study overall: The analysis combined second doses at about 4 or about 12 weeks.

The CDR3 runs to 16 residues. CDR1 LGHDT and CDR2 YNNKEL come from the germline V gene (reference sequence). Trimming cost V 1 base and J 9 bases; bases outside gene matches: 11. Study findings and constraints: Only a handful of individuals given AZD1222 were seropositive at baseline. Repertoires were collected only later (after the peak T cell response had occurred). As reported, nearly half of all spike-specific TCRs target variant regions that are unmutated.

Concerning this clone: The antigen remains unidentified.

Repertoires were generated with immunoSEQ multiplex PCR, while TCRdb's copy carries only in-frame clones and drops some. The sample lists 89,000 or so clones; 65% to 90% were seen once. The sequenced sample was peripheral blood, obtained on day 0 of AZD1222 vaccination. This TCR came from an adult in good health. The J gene is TRBJ2-1, the V gene TRBV3-1 (or the pseudogene TRBV3-2); the match to TRBD2 covers 8 bases. For the CDR3, the DNA is TGTGCCAGCAGCCAAGGTCGGCTAGCGGGCCTTATTGAGCAGTTCTTC. Encoded protein: CASSQGRLAGLIEQFF.